The TCR beta chain under discussion was sequenced for a study of cytomegalovirus exposure and HLA in healthy donors. The CDR3 covers 12 residues. The V end was cut by 2 bases, the J end by 10 bases, with 11 bases between. Germline assignment: CDR1 KGHSH and CDR2 LQKENI. PCR used 60 Vbeta primers and 13 Jbeta primers. TCRdb's copy holds only in-frame clones and misses some; the assay was immunoSEQ multiplex PCR. Its listing shows roughly 80,000 clones. V and J are TRBV18 and TRBJ1-1; D is undetermined. The sequenced material came from PBMCs. The sequence came from a man aged 50 to 60 in good health and CMV-seropositive. The DNA for the CDR3 is TGTGCCAGCTCACCATCGGGTGAGGGAGCTTTCTTT. This codes for CASSPSGEGAFF.